One sample yielded the 26 T cell receptor beta chains listed below, sequenced in a study of T cells in Graves' hyperthyroidism and ophthalmopathy. Amplification targeted TCR beta CDR3 regions from RNA transcripts. The study used the HTBI primer set for a first-round RT-PCR of the TCR CDR3. One entry per CDR3 protein results from TCRdb running MiXCR on the multiplex PCR reads. The sample carries 350,000 to 400,000 distinct CDR3 sequences, approximately 15% recorded once. The sequenced sample consisted of blood. The receptors stem from a woman aged 30 to 39 with Graves' hyperthyroidism.

The chain employs TRBV19 and TRBJ1-1; D is possibly TRBD1 (5 bases). Germline assignment: CDR1 LNHDA and CDR2 SQIVND (reference sequence). Trimming left V 7 bases short and J 1 base short, with 13 bases between. CDR3 length equals 14 residues. The DNA for the CDR3 is TGTGCCAGTACCCCAGACAGACCGAACACTGAAGCTTTCTTT. Encoded protein: CASTPDRPNTEAFF.

This clonotype was counted at least ten times. The chain employs TRBV6-2 or TRBV6-3 and TRBJ2-3; maybe TRBD2 (5 bases). Between the trimmed V and J ends, which lost 1 base and 4 bases, there was a span of 12 bases. The CDR3 consists of 15 residues. CDR1 and CDR2 (germline): MNHEY, SVGEGT. CDR3 amino acids: CASSYLPLDADTQYF. The CDR3 region has the DNA TGTGCCAGCAGTTACTTACCACTAGACGCAGATACGCAGTATTTT.

This sequence joins TRBV10-1 and TRBJ2-2; D unresolved. The germline V gene has CDR1 WNHNN and CDR2 SYGVQD (reference sequence). The V end was cut by 7 bases, the J end by 10 bases, with 10 bases between. This CDR3 has 11 amino acids. This chain's CDR3 is CASIRRPELFF. CDR3 DNA sequence: TGCGCCAGCATTCGAAGGCCGGAGCTGTTTTTT.

This clonotype has more than one count but fewer than ten. A read error may account for a junction end that differs from germline. The chain carries TRBV18 and TRBJ2-5, with no clear D. CDR3 length equals 13 residues. Germline loops: CDR1 KGHSH, CDR2 LQKENI. This chain's CDR3 is CANSPIVEETQYF. The CDR3 DNA follows: TGTGCCAACTCACCCATCGTGGAGGAGACCCAGTACTTC.

In this sample, this clonotype turned up a few times. The rearrangement uses TRBV27 and TRBJ1-4; 12 nucleotides match TRBD1. V gave up 6 bases and J gave up 11 bases; unmatched junction bases: 10. Germline CDR1 reads MNHEY; CDR2 reads SMNVEV (reference sequence). CDR3 length: 15 residues. CDR3: CASRPTGTGGEKLFF. CDR3 bases: TGTGCCAGCAGGCCAACCGGGACAGGGGGCGAGAAACTGTTTTTT.

The rearrangement uses TRBV24-1 and TRBJ2-1; TRBD1 aligns across 10 bases. Germline assignment: CDR1 KGHDR and CDR2 SFDVKD. V gave up 4 bases and J gave up 2 bases; unmatched junction bases: 4. The CDR3 loop spans 16 amino acids. The DNA for the CDR3 is TGTGCCACCAGTGAGCCGACAGGGGGCGCCTACAATGAGCAGTTCTTC. Its translation: CATSEPTGGAYNEQFF.

This clonotype occurred many times. The chain recombines TRBV3-1 with TRBJ2-7, with 8 bases that match TRBD2. Losses at the gene ends were 0 bases for V and 4 bases for J; bases not matched to a gene: 8. CDR1 and CDR2 from the germline V gene are LGHDT and YNNKEL (reference sequence). The CDR3 has 16 amino acids. Here the CDR3 reads CASSQDPREVWYEQYF. CDR3 in DNA: TGTGCCAGCAGCCAAGATCCGCGGGAGGTCTGGTACGAGCAGTACTTC.

J is TRBJ2-1 and V is TRBV2; 10 bases line up with TRBD2. Germline V gives CDR1 SNHLY, CDR2 FYNNEI. V lost 6 bases, J lost 8 bases, and 10 bases stayed unmatched. The CDR3 covers 15 residues. Here the CDR3 DNA reads TGTGCCAGCAGCCCCTCTAGCGGGAGTTTCGATGAGCAGTTCTTC. Protein sequence: CASSPSSGSFDEQFF.

The chain carries TRBV28 and TRBJ2-1; no definite D call. Trimming shortened V by 2 bases and J by 0 bases, and 14 bases separated the two germline ends. The CDR3 covers 17 residues. Germline CDR1 and CDR2: MDHEN and SYDVKM. CDR3 region: CASSLKGLGSSYNEQFF. The CDR3 bases are TGTGCCAGCAGTTTAAAGGGTCTGGGTAGCTCCTACAATGAGCAGTTCTTC.

The chain joins TRBV5-8 to TRBJ1-1, with D hard to call. CDR3 size: 13 residues. Germline values: CDR1 SGHTS, CDR2 YDEGEE. V was cut by 6 bases and J by 0 bases, with 9 bases left in between. The CDR3 region is CASTPDLNTEAFF. The CDR3, as DNA: TGTGCCAGCACCCCGGACCTGAACACTGAAGCTTTCTTT.

This clonotype was counted many times. The rearrangement joins TRBV6-6 to TRBJ1-2; D remains unclear. Germline V gene data show CDR1 as MNHNY and CDR2 as SVGAGI (reference sequence). The CDR3 is 13 residues long. The V and J ends lost 2 bases and 1 base respectively, with 5 bases between them. CDR3 nucleotide sequence: TGTGCCAGCAGTTACGCGGGTAACTATGGCTACACCTTC. Amino acids: CASSYAGNYGYTF.

This clonotype was recorded many times. CDR3 region: CASSLGEGGSYNEQFF. The CDR3 region has the DNA TGTGCCAGCAGCTTAGGTGAGGGTGGTTCCTACAATGAGCAGTTCTTC. The V call is TRBV11-2, the J call TRBJ2-1; tentative D call: TRBD2 (5 bases). The V gene's germline CDR1 is SGHAT and CDR2 FQNNGV. The CDR3 sequence is 16 residues long. Trimming stripped 1 base from V and 1 base from J, with 11 bases between.

V and J are TRBV24-1 and TRBJ2-1, with 10 bases that match TRBD2. Unmatched junction bases numbered 4, after V lost 4 bases and J lost 5 bases. Germline CDR1 and CDR2: KGHDR and SFDVKD. This CDR3 contains 15 residues. The CDR3 DNA reads as TGTGCCACCAGTGAAGGGACTAGCGCTAACAATGAGCAGTTCTTC. This codes for CATSEGTSANNEQFF.

J is TRBJ2-3 and V is TRBV7-9; D is uncertain. Trimming took off 5 bases at V and 5 bases at J, with 8 bases between the two ends. This CDR3 spans 12 amino acids. Germline V gene sequence: CDR1 SEHNR, CDR2 FQNEAQ (reference sequence). The CDR3 nucleotides are TGTGCCAGCAGCCCGATGTTAGATACGCAGTATTTT. Amino acids: CASSPMLDTQYF.

This chain links TRBV7-9 with TRBJ2-7; 8 positions agree with TRBD1. CDR1 and CDR2 from the germline V gene are SEHNR and FQNEAQ (reference sequence). With 5 bases clipped from V and 3 bases from J, the junction kept 6 bases outside the gene matches. The CDR3 totals 14 residues. The CDR3 DNA follows: TGTGCCAGCAGCCTCCAGACAGGGGACTACGAGCAGTACTTC. Protein sequence: CASSLQTGDYEQYF.

This clonotype was picked up many times. This chain joins TRBV12-3 or TRBV12-4 and TRBJ2-3; D may be TRBD2 (6 bases). Trimming took 7 bases from V and 4 from J, leaving 21 bases between them. The CDR3 is 16 residues long. The CDR3 is CASKESGGFFADTQYF. In DNA form, the CDR3 reads TGTGCCAGCAAAGAGAGTGGAGGGTTTTTTGCAGATACGCAGTATTTT.

In its sample, this clonotype was seen a few times. CDR3 DNA: TGTGCCACCAGTGACCCGGACACAGGGGATCAGCCCCAGCATTTT. It translates to CATSDPDTGDQPQHF. J is TRBJ1-5 and V is TRBV24-1; TRBD1 matches at 7 bases. Trimming at V came to 4 bases and at J to 5 bases, leaving 7 bases not matched to a gene. The germline V gene encodes CDR1 KGHDR and CDR2 SFDVKD. This CDR3 is 15 amino acids long.

This clonotype was detected many times. V is TRBV20-1 and J is TRBJ2-7, with TRBD2 matching over 12 bases. The CDR3 contains 15 residues. Germline assignment: CDR1 DFQATT and CDR2 SNEGSKA (reference sequence). The J segment lost 6 bases and the V segment lost 2 bases, leaving 8 bases of the junction unmatched. The CDR3 sequence is CSARSFLAGGSEQYF. The CDR3 region has the DNA TGCAGTGCTAGATCCTTTCTAGCGGGAGGGAGCGAGCAGTACTTC.

This clonotype was observed a few times. Written as DNA, the CDR3 is TGCAGTGCTAGACGACAGGGGTGGAACATTCAGTACTTC. Translating it yields CSARRQGWNIQYF. The genes are TRBV20-1 and TRBJ2-4; TRBD1 aligns across 8 bases. The CDR3 consists of 13 residues. V was clipped by 2 bases and J by 7 bases; unmatched bases: 4. Germline V gene data show CDR1 as DFQATT and CDR2 as SNEGSKA (reference sequence).

This clonotype was recorded many times. The chain is built from TRBV7-9 and TRBJ2-2; 9 bases align to TRBD2. CDR3 length: 13 amino acids. The junction had 1 base not matched to a gene; V was cut back by 5 bases and J by 6 bases. From germline, CDR1 is SEHNR and CDR2 FQNEAQ (reference sequence). The CDR3 sequence: CASSRTSAGELFF. In DNA, the CDR3 is TGTGCCAGCAGCCGGACTAGCGCCGGGGAGCTGTTTTTT.

This clonotype occurred many times. The chain uses TRBV27 and TRBJ1-2; unclear D gene. V gave up 5 bases and J gave up 4 bases, with 11 bases separating them. The germline V gene encodes CDR1 MNHEY and CDR2 SMNVEV (reference sequence). The length of the CDR3 is 13 residues. Here the CDR3 DNA reads TGTGCCAGCAGTACGCGGTCTGGCTATGGCTACACCTTC. Translated, it gives CASSTRSGYGYTF.

The J gene is TRBJ2-1, the V gene TRBV4-1, with TRBD2 matching over 14 bases. The CDR3 runs to 20 residues. V was clipped by 3 bases and J by 2 bases; unmatched bases: 12. Germline V lookup: CDR1 MGHRA, CDR2 YSYEKL. The CDR3 DNA sequence: TGCGCCAGCAGCCAGTGGGGGACTAGCGGGAGTGATTTTACCTACAATGAGCAGTTCTTC. Amino acid sequence: CASSQWGTSGSDFTYNEQFF.

The chain combines TRBV19 with TRBJ2-7, with 14 bases that match TRBD2. Germline values: CDR1 LNHDA, CDR2 SQIVND (reference sequence). Trimming took 5 bases from V and 6 from J; bases not matched to a gene: 6. There are 15 residues in the CDR3. CDR3 DNA sequence: TGTGCCAGTAGTTCGACTAGCGGGAGGGCCTCCGAGCAGTACTTC. It translates to CASSSTSGRASEQYF.

The V gene is TRBV5-1, the J gene TRBJ2-1, with D possibly matching TRBD2 (8 bases). CDR1 and CDR2 (germline): SGHRS, YFSETQ. Deletions cut 4 bases from V and 7 bases from J, with 21 bases between. The CDR3 runs 16 residues. The DNA for the CDR3 is TGCGCCAGCAGCCCGGGGGGGCAGGGGGATCGGAATGAGCAGTTCTTC. Encoded protein: CASSPGGQGDRNEQFF.

This clonotype was counted at least ten times. The chain has TRBV24-1 and TRBJ2-7; the match to TRBD1 covers 9 bases. CDR1 is KGHDR, CDR2 SFDVKD, per germline. V dropped 3 bases and J dropped 5; count of bases not matched to a gene: 4. This CDR3 has 14 amino acids. CDR3 coding DNA: TGTGCCACCAGTGATCCGGGACAGGGTGACGAGCAGTACTTC. It specifies CATSDPGQGDEQYF.

This clonotype was detected many times. The chain employs TRBV12-3 or TRBV12-4 and TRBJ2-2; D ambiguous. V lost 6 bases and J 0 bases, leaving 14 bases between the germline ends. This CDR3 has 16 residues. CDR3 bases: TGTGCCAGCAGAGACCCGGGCCGATCGAACACCGGGGAGCTGTTTTTT. The encoded protein is CASRDPGRSNTGELFF.